This TCR beta chain was sequenced during a study of T cells after yellow fever vaccination. Whole-study results and caveats: It was the secondary response that reached its peak faster, day 5 versus 15, but it was weaker. Post-booster repertoires again held most primary-vaccination clones (roughly 96% CD4, 75% to 90% CD8). Abundant bulk-population clonotypes could contaminate the FACS-sorted repertoires.

5'RACE template switching added a universal primer site and UMIs to TCR cDNA. TCRdb processed the 5' RACE reads anew with MiXCR; each CDR3 protein has one entry. Of some 300,000 distinct CDR3 sequences in the sample, less than 9.5% were seen once. Per the germline V gene, CDR1 is SQVTM and CDR2 is ANQGSEA. V lost 7 bases to trimming and J lost 4 bases, with 17 bases between them. The length of the CDR3 is 14 residues. This clonotype was detected only a few times. Antigen specificity is unknown. The J gene is TRBJ1-3, the V gene TRBV29-1; D unclear. This sequence originates from a man aged 18 to 30 who received the YFV17D yellow fever vaccine. The sequences come from CD4+ T cells sorted from PBMCs, collected 5 days after the yellow fever booster vaccination. CDR3 in DNA: TGCAGCGCCATTCTAGGGATGGGAGGAAACACCATATATTTT. It specifies CSAILGMGGNTIYF.